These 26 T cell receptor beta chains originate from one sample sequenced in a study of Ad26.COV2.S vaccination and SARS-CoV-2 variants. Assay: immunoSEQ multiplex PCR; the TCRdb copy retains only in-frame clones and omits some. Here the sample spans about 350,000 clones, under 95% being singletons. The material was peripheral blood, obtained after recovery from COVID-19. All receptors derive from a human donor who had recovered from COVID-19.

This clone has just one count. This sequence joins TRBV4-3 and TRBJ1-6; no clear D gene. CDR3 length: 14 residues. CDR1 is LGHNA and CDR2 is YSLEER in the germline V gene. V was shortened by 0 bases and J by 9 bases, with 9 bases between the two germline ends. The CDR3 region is CASSQEGTGSPLHF. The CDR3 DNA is TGCGCCAGCAGCCAAGAGGGTACTGGTTCACCCCTCCACTTT.

The DNA of the CDR3 is TGTGCCAGCAGCGCGGGGGGAGGTACCGGTAGCACAGATACGCAGTATTTT. It codes for CASSAGGGTGSTDTQYF. The rearrangement uses TRBV9 and TRBJ2-3; 7 bases match TRBD2. Germline V gene sequence: CDR1 SGDLS, CDR2 YYNGEE. This CDR3 spans 17 amino acids. The J segment lost 0 bases and the V segment lost 3 bases, leaving 10 bases of the junction unmatched.

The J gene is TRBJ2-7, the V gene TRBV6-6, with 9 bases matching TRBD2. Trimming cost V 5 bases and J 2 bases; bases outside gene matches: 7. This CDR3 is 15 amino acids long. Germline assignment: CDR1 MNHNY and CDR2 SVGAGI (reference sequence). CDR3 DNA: TGTGCCAGCAGTAACCCTAGCGGGGCCGCCTACGAGCAGTACTTC. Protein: CASSNPSGAAYEQYF.

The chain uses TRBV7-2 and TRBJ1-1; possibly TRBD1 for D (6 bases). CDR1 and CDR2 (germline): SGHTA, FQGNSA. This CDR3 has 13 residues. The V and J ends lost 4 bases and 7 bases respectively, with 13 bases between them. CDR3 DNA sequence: TGTGCCAGCAGCTCAAGGAGGGACAATGAAGCTTTCTTT. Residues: CASSSRRDNEAFF.

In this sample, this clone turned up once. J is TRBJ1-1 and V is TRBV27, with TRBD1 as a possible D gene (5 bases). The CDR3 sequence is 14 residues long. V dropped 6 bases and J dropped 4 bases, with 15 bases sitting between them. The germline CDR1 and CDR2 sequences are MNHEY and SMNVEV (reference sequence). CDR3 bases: TGTGCCAGCAGAGGCGGGGGTTTGAGCACTGAAGCTTTCTTT. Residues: CASRGGGLSTEAFF.

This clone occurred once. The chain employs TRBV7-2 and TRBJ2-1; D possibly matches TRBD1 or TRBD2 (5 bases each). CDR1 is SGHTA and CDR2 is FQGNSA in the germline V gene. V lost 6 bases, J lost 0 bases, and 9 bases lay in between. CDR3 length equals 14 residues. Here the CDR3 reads CASRPGASYNEQFF. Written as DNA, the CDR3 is TGTGCCAGCAGACCCGGGGCCTCCTACAATGAGCAGTTCTTC.

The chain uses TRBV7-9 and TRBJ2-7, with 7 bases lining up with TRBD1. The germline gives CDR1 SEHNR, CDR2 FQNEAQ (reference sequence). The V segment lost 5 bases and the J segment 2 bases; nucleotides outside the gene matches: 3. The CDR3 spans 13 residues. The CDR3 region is CASSPQGAYEQYF. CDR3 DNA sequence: TGTGCCAGCAGCCCTCAGGGGGCCTACGAGCAGTACTTC.

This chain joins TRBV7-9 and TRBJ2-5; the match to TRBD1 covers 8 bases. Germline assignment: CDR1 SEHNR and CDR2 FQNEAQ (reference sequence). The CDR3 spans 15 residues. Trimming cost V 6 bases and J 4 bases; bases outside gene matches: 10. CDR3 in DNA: TGTGCCAGCAGTTCCGGACAGGGTAACCCAGAGACCCAGTACTTC. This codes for CASSSGQGNPETQYF.

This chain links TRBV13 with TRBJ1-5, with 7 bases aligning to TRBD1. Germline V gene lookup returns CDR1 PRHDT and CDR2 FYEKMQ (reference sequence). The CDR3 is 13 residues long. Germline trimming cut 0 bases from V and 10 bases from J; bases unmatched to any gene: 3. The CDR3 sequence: CASSLGTGNPQHF. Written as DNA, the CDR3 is TGTGCCAGCAGCTTAGGGACAGGGAACCCCCAGCATTTT. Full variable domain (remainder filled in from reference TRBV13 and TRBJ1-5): AAGVIQSPRHLIKEKRETATLKCYPIPRHDTVYWYQQGPGQDPQFLISFYEKMQSDKGSIPDRFSAQQFSDYHSELNMSSLELGDSALYFCASSLGTGNPQHFGDGTRLSIL.

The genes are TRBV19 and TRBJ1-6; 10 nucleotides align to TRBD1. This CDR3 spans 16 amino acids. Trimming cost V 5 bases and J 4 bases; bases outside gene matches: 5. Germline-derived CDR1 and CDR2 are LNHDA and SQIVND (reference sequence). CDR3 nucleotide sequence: TGTGCCAGTAGTCGATTGGACAGGGGGTATAATTCACCCCTCCACTTT. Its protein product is CASSRLDRGYNSPLHF.

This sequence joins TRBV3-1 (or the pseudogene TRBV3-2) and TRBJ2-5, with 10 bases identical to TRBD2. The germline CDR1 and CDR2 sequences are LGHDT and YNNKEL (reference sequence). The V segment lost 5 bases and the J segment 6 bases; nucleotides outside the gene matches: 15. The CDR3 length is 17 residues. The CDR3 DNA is TGTGCCAGCAGCGACCCTTTGGTAGCGGGGGGCGTTAAGACCCAGTACTTC. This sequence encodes CASSDPLVAGGVKTQYF.

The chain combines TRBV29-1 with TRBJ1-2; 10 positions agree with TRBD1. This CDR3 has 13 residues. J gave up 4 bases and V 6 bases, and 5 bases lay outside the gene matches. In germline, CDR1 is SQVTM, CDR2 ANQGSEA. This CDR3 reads CSVERTGGYGYTF. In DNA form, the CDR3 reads TGCAGCGTCGAACGGACAGGGGGCTATGGCTACACCTTC.

The CDR3 reads CASSRSGYEQYF. The DNA of the CDR3 is TGTGCCAGCAGCCGCAGTGGTTACGAGCAGTACTTC. This chain joins TRBV7-9 and TRBJ2-7; D is unresolved. This CDR3 spans 12 amino acids. Trimming cost V 5 bases and J 4 bases, with 9 bases left between them. Germline values: CDR1 SEHNR, CDR2 FQNEAQ (reference sequence). The whole variable domain, filled in from reference TRBV7-9 and TRBJ2-7, reads DTGVSQNPRHKITKRGQNVTFRCDPISEHNRLYWYRQTLGQGPEFLTYFQNEAQLEKSRLLSDRFSAERPKGSFSTLEIQRTEQGDSAMYLCASSRSGYEQYFGPGTRLTVT.

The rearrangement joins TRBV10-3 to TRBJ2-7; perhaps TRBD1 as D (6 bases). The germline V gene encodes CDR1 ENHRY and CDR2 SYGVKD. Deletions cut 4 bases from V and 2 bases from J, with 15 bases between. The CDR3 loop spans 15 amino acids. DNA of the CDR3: TGTGCCATCAGTGGTCCCCAGGGGTCCCCCTACGAGCAGTACTTC. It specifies CAISGPQGSPYEQYF.

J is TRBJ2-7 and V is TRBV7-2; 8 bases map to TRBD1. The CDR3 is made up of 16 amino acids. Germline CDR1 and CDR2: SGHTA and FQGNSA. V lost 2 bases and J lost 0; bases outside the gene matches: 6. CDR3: CASSLTGQVSSYEQYF. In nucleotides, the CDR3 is TGTGCCAGCAGCTTAACGGGACAGGTGAGCTCCTACGAGCAGTACTTC.

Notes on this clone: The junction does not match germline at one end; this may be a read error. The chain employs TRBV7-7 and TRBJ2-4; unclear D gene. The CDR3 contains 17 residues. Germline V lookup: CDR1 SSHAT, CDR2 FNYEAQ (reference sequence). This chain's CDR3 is CASSATRRKQPKNIQYF. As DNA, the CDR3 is TGTGCTAGCAGCGCCACCCGTCGGAAGCAGCCTAAAAACATTCAGTACTTC.

CDR3 sequence (DNA): TGTGCCAGCAGCACCTCCGGGACAGGGGGGGATGAGCAGTACTTC. Translating it yields CASSTSGTGGDEQYF. The V and J genes are TRBV9 and TRBJ2-7, with 11 bases identical to TRBD1. Germline V gives CDR1 SGDLS, CDR2 YYNGEE. The CDR3 is 15 residues long. The V segment lost 4 bases and the J segment 7 bases; nucleotides outside the gene matches: 10.

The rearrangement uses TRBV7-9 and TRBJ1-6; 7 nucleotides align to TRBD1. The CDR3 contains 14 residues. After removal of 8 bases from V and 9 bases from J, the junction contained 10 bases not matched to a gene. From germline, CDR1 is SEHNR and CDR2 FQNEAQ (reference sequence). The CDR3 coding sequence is TGTGCCAGCGAGGGGGCAGTCAGGACTTCACCCCTCCACTTT. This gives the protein CASEGAVRTSPLHF.

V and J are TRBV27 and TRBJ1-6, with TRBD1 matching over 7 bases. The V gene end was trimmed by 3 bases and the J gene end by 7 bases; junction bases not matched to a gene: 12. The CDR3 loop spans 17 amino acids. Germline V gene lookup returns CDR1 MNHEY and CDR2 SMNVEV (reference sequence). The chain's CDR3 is CASSLTQGGVMNSPLHF. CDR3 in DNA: TGTGCCAGCAGTTTGACGCAGGGGGGGGTGATGAATTCACCCCTCCACTTT.

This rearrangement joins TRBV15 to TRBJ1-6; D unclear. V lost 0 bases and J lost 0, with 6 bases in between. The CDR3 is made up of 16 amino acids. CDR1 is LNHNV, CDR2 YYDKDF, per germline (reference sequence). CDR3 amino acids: CATSRDRLSYNSPLHF. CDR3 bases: TGTGCCACCAGCAGAGATCGGCTCTCCTATAATTCACCCCTCCACTTT.

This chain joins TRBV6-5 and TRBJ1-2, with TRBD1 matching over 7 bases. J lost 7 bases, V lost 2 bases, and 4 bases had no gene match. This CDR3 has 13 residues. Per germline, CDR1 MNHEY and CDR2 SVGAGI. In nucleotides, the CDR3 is TGTGCCAGCAGTTACAGGGACAGCGGTGGCTACACCTTC. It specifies CASSYRDSGGYTF.

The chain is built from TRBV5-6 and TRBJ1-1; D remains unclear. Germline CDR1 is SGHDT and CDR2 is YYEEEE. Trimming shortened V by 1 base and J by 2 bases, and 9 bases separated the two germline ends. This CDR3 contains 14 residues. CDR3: CASSLFTLNTEAFF. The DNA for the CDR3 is TGTGCCAGCAGCTTGTTCACACTAAACACTGAAGCTTTCTTT.

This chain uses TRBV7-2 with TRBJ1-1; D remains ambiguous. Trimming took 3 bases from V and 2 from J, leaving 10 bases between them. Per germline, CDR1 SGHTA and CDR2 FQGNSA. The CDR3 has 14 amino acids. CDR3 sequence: CASSFWTANTEAFF. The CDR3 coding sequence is TGTGCCAGCAGCTTCTGGACCGCCAACACTGAAGCTTTCTTT.

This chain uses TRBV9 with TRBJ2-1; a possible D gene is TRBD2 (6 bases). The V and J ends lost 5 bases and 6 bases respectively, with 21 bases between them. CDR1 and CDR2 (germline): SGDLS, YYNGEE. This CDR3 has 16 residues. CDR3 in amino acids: CASREREEGRTNEQFF. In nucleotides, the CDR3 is TGTGCCAGCAGGGAGAGAGAGGAGGGTCGTACCAATGAGCAGTTCTTC.

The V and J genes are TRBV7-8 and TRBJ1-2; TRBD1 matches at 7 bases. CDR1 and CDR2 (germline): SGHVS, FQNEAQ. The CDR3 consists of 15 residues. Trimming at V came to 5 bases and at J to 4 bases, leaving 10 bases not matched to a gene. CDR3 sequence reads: CASSPGGVEGYGYTF. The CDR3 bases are TGTGCCAGCAGCCCAGGGGGGGTGGAGGGCTATGGCTACACCTTC.

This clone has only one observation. The DNA of the CDR3 is TGCGCCAGCATCCGCGGGGACCCCACAGATACGCAGTATTTT. Encoded protein: CASIRGDPTDTQYF. The chain combines TRBV5-1 with TRBJ2-3; perhaps TRBD2 as D (6 bases). Deletions cut 6 bases from V and 2 bases from J, with 13 bases between. In germline, CDR1 is SGHRS, CDR2 YFSETQ. The CDR3 is 14 residues long.